The 2 T cell receptor beta chains in this list originate from one sample, sequenced in a study of blood T cell repertoires in COVID-19. Assay used: immunoSEQ multiplex PCR; TCRdb lists only in-frame clones, some missing. The data show 110,000 to 150,000 clones, around 79% seen once. Sequencing was done on a sample of peripheral blood. These receptor sequences come from a middle-aged man with active or convalescent COVID-19.

V and J are TRBV9 and TRBJ2-7; no firm D call. V lost 1 base and J lost 3, with 8 bases in between. The germline gives CDR1 SGDLS, CDR2 YYNGEE. The CDR3 loop spans 13 amino acids. The CDR3 loop reads CASSVSHNYEQYF. In DNA form, the CDR3 reads TGTGCCAGCAGCGTATCACACAACTACGAGCAGTACTTC.

The chain recombines TRBV12-3 or TRBV12-4 with TRBJ1-2; no reliable D call. The V end was cut by 1 base, the J end by 8 bases, with 11 bases between. The CDR3 extends over 13 amino acids. The CDR3 here is CASSLGLISGYTF. CDR3 nucleotides: TGTGCCAGCAGTTTAGGACTCATAAGCGGCTACACCTTC.